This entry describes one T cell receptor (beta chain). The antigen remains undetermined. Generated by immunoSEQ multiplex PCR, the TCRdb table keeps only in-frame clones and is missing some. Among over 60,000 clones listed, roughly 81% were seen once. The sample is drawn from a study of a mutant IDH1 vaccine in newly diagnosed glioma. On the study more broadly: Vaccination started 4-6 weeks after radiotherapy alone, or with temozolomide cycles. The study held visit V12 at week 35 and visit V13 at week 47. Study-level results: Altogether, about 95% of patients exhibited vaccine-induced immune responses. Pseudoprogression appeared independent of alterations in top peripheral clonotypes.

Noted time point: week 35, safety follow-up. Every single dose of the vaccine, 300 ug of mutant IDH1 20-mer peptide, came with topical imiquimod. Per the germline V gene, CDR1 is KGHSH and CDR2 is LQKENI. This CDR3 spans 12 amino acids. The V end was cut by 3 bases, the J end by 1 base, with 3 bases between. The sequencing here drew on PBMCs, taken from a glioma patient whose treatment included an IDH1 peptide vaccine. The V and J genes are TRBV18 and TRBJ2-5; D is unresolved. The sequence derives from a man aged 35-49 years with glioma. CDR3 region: CASSPGQETQYF. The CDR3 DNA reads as TGTGCCAGCTCACCCGGCCAAGAGACCCAGTACTTC.